The rows below give T cell receptor beta chains drawn from one sample of a study of T cells in Graves' hyperthyroidism and ophthalmopathy. Via MiXCR, TCRdb re-called the multiplex PCR reads, giving one row per CDR3 protein. The table includes about 640,000 distinct CDR3 sequences, 20% to 25% detected once. Material: blood. Every receptor here comes from a man aged 25 to 45 with Graves' ophthalmopathy. Each CDR3 is given without its conserved first and last residue. The D gene is left open where the match is weak.

- TRBV20-1 SARGALTGELF
- TRBV5-1 ASSLSDEQF
- TRBV30 AWSVPLRGAGNIQY
- TRBV7-9 ASSLAKVTGLNVDYGYT
- TRBV30 AWAYDPRSGNTIY
TRBD1 TRBV3-1 ASSQGDRRTNEKLF
TRBD1 TRBV28 ASSTYRGSSYNEQF
- TRBV10-3 AISEVSYTEAF
TRBD2 TRBV7-9 ASSPASGSWGEQF
- TRBV6-5 ASSYGGRNGYT
TRBD1 TRBV5-8 ASSQTGDGTDTQY
TRBD1 TRBV27 ASSSGQLSYEQY
TRBD1 TRBV29-1 SVTGTGFGEQF
- TRBV7-9 ASSPDIFNEQY
- TRBV20-1 SARKKRGPTYNEQF
- TRBV11-2 ASSAQPNSEAF
- TRBV28 ASSLFRGRQETQY
- TRBV28 ASSLGAPEAF
TRBD2 TRBV29-1 SVDGTSGSDEQY
TRBD2 TRBV20-1 SARKRESYEQY
TRBD1 TRBV3-1 ASSRTGGGTGELF
- TRBV6-1 ASSEIGNTIY
- TRBV12-3/TRBV12-4 ASSPTILDTQY
- TRBV30 AWSVGPTPKGYT
- TRBV20-1 SARAFEASSNQPQH
TRBD2 TRBV7-9 ASSSPSGSKETQY
TRBD2 TRBV13 ASSRGLAGGRGEQF
TRBD1 TRBV12-3/TRBV12-4 ASSRDRWGEKTGELF
TRBD2 TRBV6-1 ASSPSSGRAWETQY
TRBD1 TRBV7-9 ASSTRDSSTGELF
- TRBV4-2 ASSPRMDEQY
- TRBV28 ASSLVGQTLADTQY
- TRBV18 ASSPRQGNEQY
- TRBV19 ASTPYSNQPQH
TRBD1 TRBV10-1 AMIRGHLSKNTEAF
TRBD1 TRBV2 ASSERGQGIGTGELF
- TRBV6-1 ASSERDKGTEAF
- TRBV12-3/TRBV12-4 ASSLQGMVTNEQF
- TRBV3-1 ASSQGGDQPQH
- TRBV2 ASTGNHQETQY
- TRBV6-1 ASSQIPSYEQY
- TRBV5-1 ASSSRDGYYEQY
- TRBV27 ASSLSSGHQPQH
- TRBV14 ASSQDRAVRNEQF
TRBD2 TRBV11-2 ASSPTSGRNNEQF
TRBD1 TRBV28 ASTPTGMNTEAF